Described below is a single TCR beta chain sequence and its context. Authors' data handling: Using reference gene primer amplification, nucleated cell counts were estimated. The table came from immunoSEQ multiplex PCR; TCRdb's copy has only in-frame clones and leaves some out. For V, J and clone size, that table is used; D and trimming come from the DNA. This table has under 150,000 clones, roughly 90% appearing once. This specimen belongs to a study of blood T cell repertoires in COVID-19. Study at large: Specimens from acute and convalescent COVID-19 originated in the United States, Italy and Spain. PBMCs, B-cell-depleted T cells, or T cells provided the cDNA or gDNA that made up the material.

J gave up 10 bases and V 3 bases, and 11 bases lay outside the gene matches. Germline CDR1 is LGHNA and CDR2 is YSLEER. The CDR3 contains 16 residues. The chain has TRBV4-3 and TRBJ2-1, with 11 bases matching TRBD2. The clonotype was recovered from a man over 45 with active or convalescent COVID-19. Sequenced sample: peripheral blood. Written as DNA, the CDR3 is TGCGCCAGCAGCCACATAAGACTAGCGGGAAAGTCAGAGCAGTTCTTC. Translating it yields CASSHIRLAGKSEQFF.